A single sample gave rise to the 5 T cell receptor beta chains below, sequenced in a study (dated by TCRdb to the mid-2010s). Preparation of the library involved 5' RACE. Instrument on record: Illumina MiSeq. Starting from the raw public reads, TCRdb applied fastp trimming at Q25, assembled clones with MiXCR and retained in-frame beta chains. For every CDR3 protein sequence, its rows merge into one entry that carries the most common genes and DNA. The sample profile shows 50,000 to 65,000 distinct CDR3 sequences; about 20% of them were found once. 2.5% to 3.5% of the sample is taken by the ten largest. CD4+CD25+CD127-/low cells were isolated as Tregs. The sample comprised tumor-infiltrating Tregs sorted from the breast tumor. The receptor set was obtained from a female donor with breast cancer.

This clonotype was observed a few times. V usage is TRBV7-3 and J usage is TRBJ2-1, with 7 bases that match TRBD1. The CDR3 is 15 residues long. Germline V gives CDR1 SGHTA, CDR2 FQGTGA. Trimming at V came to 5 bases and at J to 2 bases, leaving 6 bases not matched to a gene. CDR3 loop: CASSQATGTYNEQFF. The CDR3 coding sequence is TGTGCCAGCAGCCAGGCGACAGGGACCTACAATGAGCAGTTCTTC.

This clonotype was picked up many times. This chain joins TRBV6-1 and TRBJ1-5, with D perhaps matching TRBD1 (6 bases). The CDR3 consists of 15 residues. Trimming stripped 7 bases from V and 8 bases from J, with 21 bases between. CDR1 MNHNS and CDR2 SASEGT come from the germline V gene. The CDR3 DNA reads TGTGCCAGCACCGACCCAACCTCGGGGGACAAGCCCCAGCATTTT. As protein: CASTDPTSGDKPQHF.

Here the CDR3 DNA reads TGCGCCAGCAGCTCCGGACAGGGAGGTGATACGCAGTATTTT. Translated: CASSSGQGGDTQYF. The rearrangement links TRBV5-1 to TRBJ2-3; 8 bases agree with TRBD1. The CDR3 is 14 residues long. The V segment lost 3 bases and the J segment 6 bases; nucleotides outside the gene matches: 6. Looked up from germline, CDR1 is SGHRS and CDR2 is YFSETQ.

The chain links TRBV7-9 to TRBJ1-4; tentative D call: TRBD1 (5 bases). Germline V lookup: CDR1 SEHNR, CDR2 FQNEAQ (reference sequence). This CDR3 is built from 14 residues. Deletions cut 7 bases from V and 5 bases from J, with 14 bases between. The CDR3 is CASTVAGGNEKLFF. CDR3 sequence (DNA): TGTGCCAGCACCGTAGCGGGGGGGAATGAAAAACTGTTTTTT.

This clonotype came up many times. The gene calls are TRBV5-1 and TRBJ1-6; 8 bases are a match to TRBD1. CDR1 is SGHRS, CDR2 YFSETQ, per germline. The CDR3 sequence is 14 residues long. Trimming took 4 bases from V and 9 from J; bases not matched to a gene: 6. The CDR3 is CASSVSGTGSPLHF. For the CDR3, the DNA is TGCGCCAGCAGCGTGTCCGGGACAGGTTCACCCCTCCACTTT.